This T cell receptor (beta chain) was identified in a study of cytomegalovirus exposure and HLA in healthy donors. Whole-study results and caveats: Highest at DRB1 and lowest at HLA-C, TCR association rates differed among HLA loci in a later analysis.

The CDR3 has 17 residues. J gave up 0 bases and V 4 bases, and 9 bases lay outside the gene matches. Per germline, CDR1 SGHDT and CDR2 YYEEEE. The study ran its PCR with 60 Vbeta and 13 Jbeta primers. The protocol was immunoSEQ multiplex PCR, while the TCRdb copy is restricted to in-frame clones and leaves out a portion. Seen here are about 200,000 clones, around 77% observed once, and the top ten hold 2.5% to 3.5%. To note about this clone: Its antigen remains unidentified.

The chain is built from TRBV5-6 and TRBJ2-7; 11 bases map to TRBD2. The TCR comes from a woman aged 25 to 45 in good health and CMV-seronegative. Material: PBMCs. The CDR3 is CASSAGTSGGSSYEQYF. CDR3 DNA sequence: TGTGCCAGCAGCGCGGGGACTAGCGGTGGGAGCTCCTACGAGCAGTACTTC.